This T cell receptor beta chain was documented in a study of blood T cell repertoires in COVID-19. Study background: From the United States, Italy and Spain came samples of acute and convalescent COVID-19.

V was clipped by 2 bases and J by 3 bases, with 4 bases between them. The CDR3 totals 13 residues. Per the study methods: How many nucleated cells were present was estimated from reference gene primer amplification. Sequencing used immunoSEQ multiplex PCR; TCRdb keeps in-frame clones, though not all of them. Clonal size and the V and J genes are those of that table, whereas D and trimming came from the DNA. The sample lists some 220,000 clones, 75% to 90% occurring once. Clinical history reported by participants formed the basis on which cohorts were assigned. The chain is built from TRBV12-3 or TRBV12-4 and TRBJ1-4; D ambiguous. The sequenced sample was PBMCs or T cells enriched from blood (not recorded which). The receptor was isolated from a woman between 18 and 29 years old in a cohort exposed to, infected with or recovered from COVID-19 (not recorded which). The CDR3 reads CASSLQSNEKLFF. CDR3 DNA: TGTGCCAGCAGTTTACAGTCTAATGAAAAACTGTTTTTT.